These 15 T cell receptor beta chains were sequenced from one sample in a study of CD4 T cells in relation to SARS-CoV-2 and coronaviruses. CD4+ T cells from unexposed donors were obtained before the COVID-19 pandemic (2011-2018). CD4+ T cells were isolated from the cells after around 10 days of culture. Using immunoSEQ multiplex PCR, the repertoire was profiled, and TCRdb retains in-frame clones only, with some absent. This table has roughly 18,000 clones, around four fifths appearing once. These receptors' targets are unknown. Sequencing used CD4+ T cells from PBMCs, cultured in vitro. The receptors stem from a human donor in good health.

This chain links TRBV3-1 (or the pseudogene TRBV3-2) with TRBJ2-1; TRBD2 aligns across 9 bases. The CDR3 has 17 residues. Germline V CDR1 and CDR2: LGHDT, YNNKEL (reference sequence). The J segment lost 2 bases and the V segment lost 1 base, leaving 6 bases of the junction unmatched. CDR3 DNA sequence: TGTGCCAGCAGCCAAGTAGCGGCTAGCGGGGCCTACAATGAGCAGTTCTTC. Protein: CASSQVAASGAYNEQFF.

This sequence joins TRBV5-1 and TRBJ2-7; TRBD1 agrees at 7 bases. The CDR3 runs to 16 residues. The ends lost 0 bases at V and 1 base at J; junction bases unmatched: 7. CDR1 and CDR2 (germline): SGHRS, YFSETQ. This CDR3 reads CASSLAPGTESYEQYF. The CDR3 nucleotides are TGCGCCAGCAGCTTGGCCCCCGGGACAGAATCCTACGAGCAGTACTTC.

The V call is TRBV2, the J call TRBJ1-6, with 9 bases lining up with TRBD1. V shed 8 bases and J 10 bases; nucleotides not matched to a gene: 3. CDR1 is SNHLY, CDR2 FYNNEI, per germline. The CDR3 sequence is 12 residues long. The CDR3 DNA reads as TGTGCCAGCGGGGGACAGGGCTCACCCCTCCACTTT. Its translation: CASGGQGSPLHF.

A few counts support this clone. The V gene is TRBV4-1, the J gene TRBJ1-2; perhaps TRBD1 as D (6 bases). With 10 bases removed from V and 7 bases from J, the gap between germline ends came to 22 bases. From germline, CDR1 is MGHRA and CDR2 YSYEKL. The CDR3 sequence is 14 residues long. The CDR3 loop is CATNPFGGAVGYTF. The CDR3 nucleotides are TGCGCCACCAACCCCTTTGGGGGCGCGGTTGGCTACACCTTC.

The rearrangement joins TRBV28 to TRBJ1-4; D is ambiguous. In germline, CDR1 is MDHEN, CDR2 SYDVKM. V lost 5 bases, J lost 7 bases, and 17 bases lay in between. The CDR3 has 15 amino acids. CDR3 protein: CASSLRNLGVEKLFF. The CDR3 DNA is TGTGCCAGCAGTCTCAGGAACTTGGGAGTTGAAAAACTGTTTTTT. The full variable domain, completed using reference TRBV28 and TRBJ1-4, is DVKVTQSSRYLVKRTGEKVFLECVQDMDHENMFWYRQDPGLGLRLIYFSYDVKMKEKGDIPEGYSVSREKKERFSLILESASTNQTSMYLCASSLRNLGVEKLFFGSGTQLSVL.

This chain connects TRBV20-1 to TRBJ2-1; the D is unclear. Germline-derived CDR1 and CDR2 are DFQATT and SNEGSKA (reference sequence). The CDR3 is made up of 14 amino acids. The germline V and J ends were trimmed by 3 bases and 0 bases, with 9 bases remaining between them. The CDR3 loop reads CSASRQVSYNEQFF. In nucleotides, the CDR3 is TGCAGTGCTAGTAGGCAGGTCTCCTACAATGAGCAGTTCTTC.

The V and J genes are TRBV7-9 and TRBJ2-1; D tentatively reads TRBD1 or TRBD2 (5 bases each). CDR1 SEHNR and CDR2 FQNEAQ come from the germline V gene (reference sequence). The CDR3 runs 16 residues. V was trimmed by 1 base and J by 4 bases, leaving 14 bases between them. CDR3 sequence (DNA): TGTGCCAGCAGCTTAGTGGGGACCGAGGGATACAATGAGCAGTTCTTC. Protein: CASSLVGTEGYNEQFF. Complete variable domain (other parts from reference TRBV7-9 and TRBJ2-1): DTGVSQNPRHKITKRGQNVTFRCDPISEHNRLYWYRQTLGQGPEFLTYFQNEAQLEKSRLLSDRFSAERPKGSFSTLEIQRTEQGDSAMYLCASSLVGTEGYNEQFFGPGTRLTVL.

This sequence joins TRBV9 and TRBJ1-3; D is perhaps TRBD1 (5 bases). CDR3 length: 16 residues. V gave up 2 bases and J gave up 3 bases, with 15 bases separating them. Per the germline V gene, CDR1 is SGDLS and CDR2 is YYNGEE. Here the CDR3 reads CASSVREGVVGNTIYF. In DNA form, the CDR3 reads TGTGCCAGCAGCGTCAGAGAAGGGGTGGTTGGAAACACCATATATTTT.

The rearrangement uses TRBV5-8 and TRBJ2-3; the match to TRBD1 covers 9 bases. The V segment lost 3 bases and the J segment 2 bases; nucleotides outside the gene matches: 4. This CDR3 has 15 residues. Germline V gene data show CDR1 as SGHTS and CDR2 as YDEGEE. The CDR3 reads CASSYRGRVTDTQYF. In DNA form, the CDR3 reads TGTGCCAGCAGCTACAGGGGGCGTGTCACAGATACGCAGTATTTT.

The V and J genes are TRBV7-2 and TRBJ2-7; 9 bases are a match to TRBD2. V shed 4 bases and J 6 bases; nucleotides not matched to a gene: 4. CDR3 size: 13 residues. Per the germline V gene, CDR1 is SGHTA and CDR2 is FQGNSA. DNA of the CDR3: TGTGCCAGCAGCTCAACTAGCGGGTCCGAGCAGTACTTC. This encodes CASSSTSGSEQYF. Based on the CDR3 plus reference TRBV7-2 and TRBJ2-7, the full variable domain is GAGVSQSPSNKVTEKGKDVELRCDPISGHTALYWYRQSLGQGLEFLIYFQGNSAPDKSGLPSDRFSAERTGGSVSTLTIQRTQQEDSAVYLCASSSTSGSEQYFGPGTRLTVT.

The chain employs TRBV9 and TRBJ2-2, with TRBD2 identical over 7 bases. The germline gives CDR1 SGDLS, CDR2 YYNGEE. This CDR3 contains 15 residues. V gave up 1 base and J gave up 3 bases; unmatched junction bases: 3. The DNA for the CDR3 is TGTGCCAGCAGCGTATTAGCGGGCGACACCGGGGAGCTGTTTTTT. Protein product: CASSVLAGDTGELFF.

The chain combines TRBV7-9 with TRBJ2-3; 11 positions match TRBD2. The trim removed 4 bases at V and 0 bases at J, leaving 3 bases unmatched. Germline V gene sequence: CDR1 SEHNR, CDR2 FQNEAQ (reference sequence). The CDR3 length is 16 residues. In nucleotides, the CDR3 is TGTGCCAGCAGCTCGCGGACTAGCGGGAGCACAGATACGCAGTATTTT. It codes for CASSSRTSGSTDTQYF.

The chain recombines TRBV9 with TRBJ2-3; no firm D call. The V gene lost 4 bases and the J gene lost 4 bases, with 4 bases spanning the gap. Germline values: CDR1 SGDLS, CDR2 YYNGEE. This CDR3 has 11 amino acids. CDR3 amino acids: CASSMADTQYF. For the CDR3, the DNA is TGTGCCAGCAGCATGGCAGATACGCAGTATTTT. The full variable domain, its missing parts supplied by reference TRBV9 and TRBJ2-3, is DSGVTQTPKHLITATGQRVTLRCSPRSGDLSVYWYQQSLDQGLQFLIQYYNGEERAKGNILERFSAQQFPDLHSELNLSSLELGDSALYFCASSMADTQYFGPGTRLTVL.

This chain connects TRBV5-1 to TRBJ1-2, with D hard to call. Germline V CDR1 and CDR2: SGHRS, YFSETQ. The length of the CDR3 is 13 residues. The V gene lost 0 bases and the J gene lost 4 bases, with 7 bases spanning the gap. In DNA form, the CDR3 reads TGCGCCAGCAGCTTGGAACGGACCTATGGCTACACCTTC. As protein: CASSLERTYGYTF.

J is TRBJ2-3 and V is TRBV6-4; the match to TRBD2 covers 11 bases. This CDR3 is 15 amino acids long. The germline gives CDR1 MRHNA, CDR2 SNTAGT. V shed 0 bases and J 6 bases; nucleotides not matched to a gene: 2. CDR3 nucleotide sequence: TGTGCCAGCAGTGACTCTAGCGGGAGGGCCGATACGCAGTATTTT. This codes for CASSDSSGRADTQYF.